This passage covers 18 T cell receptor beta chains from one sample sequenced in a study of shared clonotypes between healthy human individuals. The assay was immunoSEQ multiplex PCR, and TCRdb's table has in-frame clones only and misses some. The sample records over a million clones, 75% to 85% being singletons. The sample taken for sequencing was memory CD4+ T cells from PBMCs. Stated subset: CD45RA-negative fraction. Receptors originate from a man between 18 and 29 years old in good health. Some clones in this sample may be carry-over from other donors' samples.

CDR3 DNA sequence: TGTGCCAGCAGTGAAGCTTGGGGACTAACACAGTTCTTC. This translates into CASSEAWGLTQFF. The rearrangement uses TRBV6-1 and TRBJ2-1, with 7 bases aligning to TRBD2. The CDR3 sequence is 13 residues long. Germline CDR1 MNHNS, CDR2 SASEGT. The V and J ends lost 0 bases and 13 bases, in that order; junction bases with no gene match: 6.

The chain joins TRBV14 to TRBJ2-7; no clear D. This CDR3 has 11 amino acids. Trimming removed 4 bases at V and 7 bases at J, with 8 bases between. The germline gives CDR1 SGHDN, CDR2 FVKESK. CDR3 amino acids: CASSRGREQYF. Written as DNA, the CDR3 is TGTGCCAGCAGCCGCGGACGGGAGCAGTACTTC.

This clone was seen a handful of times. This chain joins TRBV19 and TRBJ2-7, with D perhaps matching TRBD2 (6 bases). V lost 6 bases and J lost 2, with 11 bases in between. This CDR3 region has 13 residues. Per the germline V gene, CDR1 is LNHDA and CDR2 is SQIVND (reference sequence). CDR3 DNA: TGTGCCAGTAGCCCCCCGGGGGCCTACGAGCAGTACTTC. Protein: CASSPPGAYEQYF.

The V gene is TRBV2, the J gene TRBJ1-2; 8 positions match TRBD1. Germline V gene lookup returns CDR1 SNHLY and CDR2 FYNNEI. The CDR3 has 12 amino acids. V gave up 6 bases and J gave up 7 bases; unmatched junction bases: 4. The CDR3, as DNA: TGTGCCAGCAGACAGGGGGATTTTGGCTACACCTTC. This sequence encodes CASRQGDFGYTF.

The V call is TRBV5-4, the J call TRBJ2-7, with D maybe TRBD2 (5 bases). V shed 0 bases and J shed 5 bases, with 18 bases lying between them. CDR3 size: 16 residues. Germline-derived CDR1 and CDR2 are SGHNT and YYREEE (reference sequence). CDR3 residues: CASSLDGDPVSDEQYF. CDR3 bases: TGTGCCAGCAGCTTGGACGGGGATCCCGTGAGCGACGAGCAGTACTTC. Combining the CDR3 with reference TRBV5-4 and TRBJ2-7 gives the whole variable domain ETGVTQSPTHLIKTRGQQVTLRCSSQSGHNTVSWYQQALGQGPQFIFQYYREEENGRGNFPPRFSGLQFPNYSSELNVNALELDDSALYLCASSLDGDPVSDEQYFGPGTRLTVT.

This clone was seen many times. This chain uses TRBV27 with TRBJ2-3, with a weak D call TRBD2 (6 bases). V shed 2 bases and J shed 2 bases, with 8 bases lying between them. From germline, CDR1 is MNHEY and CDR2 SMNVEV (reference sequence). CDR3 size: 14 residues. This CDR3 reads CASSLTDYTDTQYF. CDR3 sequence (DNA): TGTGCCAGCAGTTTAACGGACTACACAGATACGCAGTATTTT.

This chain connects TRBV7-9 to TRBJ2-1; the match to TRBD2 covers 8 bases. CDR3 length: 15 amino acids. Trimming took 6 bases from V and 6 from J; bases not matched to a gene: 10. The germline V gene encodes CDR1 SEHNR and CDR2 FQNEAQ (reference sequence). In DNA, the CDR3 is TGTGCCAGCAGGCCCCTGAGCGGGAGCTCCAATGAGCAGTTCTTC. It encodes CASRPLSGSSNEQFF.

The CDR3 bases are TGTGCCAGCAGCTCCCCACCGACAGGGGACTATGGCTACACCTTC. Protein: CASSSPPTGDYGYTF. The rearrangement joins TRBV6-6 to TRBJ1-2; 8 bases are shared with TRBD1. Germline loops: CDR1 MNHNY, CDR2 SVGAGI (reference sequence). V gave up 6 bases and J gave up 3 bases; unmatched junction bases: 9. This CDR3 has 15 amino acids.

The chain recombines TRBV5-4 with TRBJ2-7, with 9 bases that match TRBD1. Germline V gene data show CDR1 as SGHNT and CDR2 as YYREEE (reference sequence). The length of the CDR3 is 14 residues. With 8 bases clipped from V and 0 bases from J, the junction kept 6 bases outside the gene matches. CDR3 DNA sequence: TGTGCCAGTTCTCGGACAGGGGACTCCTACGAGCAGTACTTC. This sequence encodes CASSRTGDSYEQYF.

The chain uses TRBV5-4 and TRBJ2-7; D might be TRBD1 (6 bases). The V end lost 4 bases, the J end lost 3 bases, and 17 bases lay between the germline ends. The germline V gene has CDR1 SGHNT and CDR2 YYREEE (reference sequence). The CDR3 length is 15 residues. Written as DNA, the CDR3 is TGTGCCAGCAGCCAGGACAGCCGAACGGGCTACGAGCAGTACTTC. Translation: CASSQDSRTGYEQYF.

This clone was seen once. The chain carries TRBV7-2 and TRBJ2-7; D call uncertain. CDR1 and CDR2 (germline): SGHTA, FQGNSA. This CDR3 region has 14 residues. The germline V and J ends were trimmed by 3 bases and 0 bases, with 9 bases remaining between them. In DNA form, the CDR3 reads TGTGCCAGCAGCTTCGACTTCAGCTCCTACGAGCAGTACTTC. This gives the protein CASSFDFSSYEQYF.

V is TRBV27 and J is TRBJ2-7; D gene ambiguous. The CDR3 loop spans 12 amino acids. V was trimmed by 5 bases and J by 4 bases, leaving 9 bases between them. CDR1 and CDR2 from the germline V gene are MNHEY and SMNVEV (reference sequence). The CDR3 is CASSPRPYEQYF. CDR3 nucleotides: TGTGCCAGCAGTCCCAGACCTTACGAGCAGTACTTC.

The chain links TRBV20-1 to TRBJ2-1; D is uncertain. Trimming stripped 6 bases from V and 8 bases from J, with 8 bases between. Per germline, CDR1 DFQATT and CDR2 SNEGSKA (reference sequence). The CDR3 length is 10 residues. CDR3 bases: TGCAGTGCCCGGCAGGATGAGCAGTTCTTC. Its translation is CSARQDEQFF.

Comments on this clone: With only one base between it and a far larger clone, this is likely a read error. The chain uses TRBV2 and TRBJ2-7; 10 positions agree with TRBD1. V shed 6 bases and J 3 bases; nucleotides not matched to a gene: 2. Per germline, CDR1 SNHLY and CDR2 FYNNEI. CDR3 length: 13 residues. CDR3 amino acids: CASRGQGFYEQYF. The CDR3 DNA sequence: TGTGCCAGCAGGGGACAGGGGTTCTACGAGCAGTACTTC.

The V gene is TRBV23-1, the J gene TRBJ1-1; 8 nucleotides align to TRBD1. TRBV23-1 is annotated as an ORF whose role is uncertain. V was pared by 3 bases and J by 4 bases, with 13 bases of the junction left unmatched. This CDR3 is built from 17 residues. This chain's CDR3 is CASSHPRSGGAGTEAFF. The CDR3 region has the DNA TGCGCCAGCAGTCATCCAAGGTCAGGGGGCGCGGGCACTGAAGCTTTCTTT.

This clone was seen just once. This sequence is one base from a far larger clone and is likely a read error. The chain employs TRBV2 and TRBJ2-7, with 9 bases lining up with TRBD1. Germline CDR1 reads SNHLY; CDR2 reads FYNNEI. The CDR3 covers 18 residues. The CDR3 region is CASSIPAQPGQGPYGQYF. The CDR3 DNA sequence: TGTGCCAGCAGTATTCCGGCCCAACCGGGACAGGGACCCTACGGGCAGTACTTC.

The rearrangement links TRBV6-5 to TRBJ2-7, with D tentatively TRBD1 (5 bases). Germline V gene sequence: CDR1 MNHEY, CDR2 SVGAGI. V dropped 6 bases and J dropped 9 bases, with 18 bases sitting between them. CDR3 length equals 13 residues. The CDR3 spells CASSSPQGARQYF. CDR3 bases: TGTGCCAGCAGCTCCCCCCAGGGTGCCAGGCAGTACTTC.

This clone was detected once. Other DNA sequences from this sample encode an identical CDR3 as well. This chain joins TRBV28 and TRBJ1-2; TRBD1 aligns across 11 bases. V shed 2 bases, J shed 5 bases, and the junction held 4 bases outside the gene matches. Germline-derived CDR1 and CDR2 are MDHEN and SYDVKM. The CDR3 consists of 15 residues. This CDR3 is CASSLPGQGVYGYTF. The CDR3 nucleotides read TGTGCCAGCAGTTTACCGGGACAGGGGGTTTATGGCTACACCTTC.